The rows below give T cell receptor beta chains drawn from one sample of a study of cytomegalovirus exposure and HLA in healthy donors. TCRdb's table, derived via immunoSEQ multiplex PCR, lists solely in-frame clones and lacks some. Of approximately 140,000 clones listed, around 81% are singletons. Sequencing was done on a sample of PBMCs. The receptor source for this set is a man aged 18 to 29 in good health and CMV-seronegative. Each CDR3 is given without its conserved first and last residue.

TRBJ2-7	TRBV5-4	ASSWWLGTGDEQY
TRBJ2-7	TRBV7-9	ASSSLRSDRAPVSYEQY
TRBJ1-5	TRBV13	ASSLRQSNQPQH
TRBJ2-5	TRBV6-7	ASSTCSAPLGMNY
TRBJ1-2	TRBV6-5	ASSLQGYYGYT
TRBJ1-1	TRBV10-1	ASTPGGRGRSMNTEAF
TRBJ2-3	TRBV5-1	ASRSPDFRSTDTQY
TRBJ1-4	TRBV7-9	ASTLGNEKLF
TRBJ2-5	TRBV5-1	ASSPTGLDRETQY
TRBJ2-7	TRBV29-1	SVAGGSGEQY
TRBJ1-1	TRBV9	ASSVGDRGLNTEAF
TRBJ1-1	TRBV6-5	ASSGQGGNTEAF
TRBJ1-1	TRBV5-6	ASSLGFGQMVTEAF
TRBJ1-2	TRBV19	ASSSSQGSYGYT
TRBJ1-1	TRBV28	ASFPGGAITEAF
TRBJ2-1	TRBV9	ASSSRGGTGLDNEQF
TRBJ2-4	TRBV10-3	ATSGRGTLAKNIQY
TRBJ1-3	TRBV11-2	ASSSLRRDGKIGNTIY
TRBJ2-2	TRBV11-2	ASSLLPGTGELF
TRBJ1-2	TRBV7-9	ASSEGGSGYT
TRBJ2-5	TRBV7-9	ASSLGGYQETQY
TRBJ2-7	TRBV27	ASSFPRTGSYEQY
NA	TRBV7-6	ASSFDLGTGIYEQY
TRBJ1-2	TRBV6-1	ASSEGVREHGYT